Listed below are T cell receptor beta chains from one sample, sequenced in a study of blood T cell repertoires in COVID-19. Method: immunoSEQ multiplex PCR; TCRdb's copy keeps in-frame clones and lacks some. Altogether about 210,000 clones are present, about 86% being singletons, with the ten largest covering 3% to 4%. The material sequenced was PBMCs or T cells enriched from blood (not recorded which). Every receptor here comes from a woman aged 40 to 50 with acute COVID-19. The CDR3 runs from the conserved cysteine through the conserved F or W. The D gene is left open where the match is weak. Some rows mark clone size as missing; the rest say once, few, many or name a class of expanded clone.

TRBV28	TRBJ2-3	-	-	CASSSGTDTQYF	TGTGCCAGCAGCTCGGGGACAGATACGCAGTATTTT
TRBV7-9	TRBJ1-6	-	-	CASSLDETRQLSNSPLHF	TGTGCCAGCAGCTTAGATGAGACCCGACAGCTCTCGAATTCACCCCTCCACTTT
TRBV7-3	TRBJ2-2	-	few	CASRPDSTGELFF	TGTGCCAGCAGACCCGACAGCACCGGGGAGCTGTTTTTT
TRBV12-3/TRBV12-4	TRBJ1-6	-	-	CASSLMGEPLHF	TGTGCCAGCAGTTTAATGGGAGAACCCCTCCACTTT
TRBV6-5	TRBJ1-6	-	few	CASRRTANSPLHF	TGTGCCAGCAGACGGACAGCGAATTCACCCCTCCACTTT
TRBV6-2/TRBV6-3	TRBJ1-5	-	-	CASSHGVLTGNNQPQHF	TGTGCCAGCAGCCACGGAGTACTGACCGGAAACAATCAGCCCCAGCATTTT
TRBV28	TRBJ2-7	-	-	CASGGVRSEQYF	TGTGCCAGCGGCGGAGTCCGGAGCGAGCAGTACTTC
TRBV3-1/TRBV3-2	TRBJ1-1	TRBD1	-	CASSLTAGGNTEAFF	TGTGCCAGCAGCCTCACCGCAGGGGGCAACACTGAAGCTTTCTTT
TRBV4-2	TRBJ1-2	-	-	CASSQTADGYTF	TGTGCCAGCAGCCAAACGGCGGATGGCTACACCTTC
TRBV19	TRBJ1-2	-	-	CATQTGTTTNYGYTF	TGTGCCACTCAGACAGGTACCACTACTAACTATGGCTACACCTTC
TRBV2	TRBJ2-5	-	-	CASGRSIEETQYF	TGTGCCAGCGGGAGAAGTATAGAAGAGACCCAGTACTTC
TRBV7-9	TRBJ1-2	TRBD1	many	CASSPKRDSAVYGYTF	TGTGCCAGCAGTCCCAAAAGGGACAGCGCAGTCTATGGCTACACCTTC
TRBV28	TRBJ2-7	-	-	CASKRRAESSYEQYF	TGTGCCAGCAAAAGGAGGGCAGAAAGCTCCTACGAGCAGTACTTC
TRBV6-5	TRBJ2-7	-	-	CASSSSWSSYEQYF	TGTGCCAGCAGTTCGTCCTGGAGCTCCTACGAGCAGTACTTC
TRBV18	TRBJ2-7	-	-	CASSIAERGEQYF	TGTGCCAGCTCAATAGCGGAGAGGGGAGAGCAGTACTTC
TRBV29-1	TRBJ1-1	TRBD1	-	CSVLGQENTEAFF	TGCAGCGTTCTGGGACAGGAGAACACTGAAGCTTTCTTT
TRBV18	TRBJ2-4	TRBD1	-	CASLPGQGSNIQYF	TGTGCCAGCCTACCGGGACAGGGATCCAACATTCAGTACTTC
TRBV11-3	TRBJ2-2	-	-	CASSGGGTALSTGELFF	TGTGCCAGCAGCGGGGGCGGGACAGCCTTAAGTACCGGGGAGCTGTTTTTT
TRBV11-1	TRBJ1-3	-	once	CASSFQGGLSGNTIYF	TGTGCCAGCAGCTTTCAGGGAGGCCTCTCTGGAAACACCATATATTTT
TRBV29-1	TRBJ2-3	-	-	CSVEDTGSSTDTQYF	TGCAGCGTTGAAGATACAGGTTCTAGCACAGATACGCAGTATTTT
TRBV28	TRBJ2-7	TRBD2	-	CASSLLAGAYEQYF	TGTGCCAGCAGCCTTCTAGCGGGAGCTTACGAGCAGTACTTC
TRBV6-6	TRBJ1-1	-	-	CASSYSRQGDEAFF	TGTGCCAGCAGTTACTCGCGGCAGGGCGATGAAGCTTTCTTT
TRBV19	TRBJ1-2	-	-	CASSMGQGHYGYTF	TGTGCCAGTAGTATGGGGCAGGGTCACTATGGCTACACCTTC
TRBV27	TRBJ1-1	-	-	CASARGEWNTEAFF	TGTGCCAGCGCCAGGGGAGAGTGGAACACTGAAGCTTTCTTT
TRBV2	TRBJ1-1	TRBD1	-	CASSGETGVEAFF	TGTGCCAGCAGTGGCGAGACAGGGGTCGAAGCTTTCTTT
TRBV11-3	TRBJ2-7	-	-	CASRQRSSYEQYF	TGTGCCAGCAGGCAGCGGAGTTCGTACGAGCAGTACTTC
TRBV14	TRBJ1-1	-	-	CASSQVSGRRAFF	TGTGCCAGCAGCCAAGTTTCAGGGAGGCGGGCTTTCTTT
TRBV7-2	TRBJ2-5	TRBD2	once	CASSLAARVWLAGGSYQETQYF	TGTGCCAGCAGCTTAGCGGCCAGGGTATGGCTAGCGGGAGGGTCGTACCAAGAGACCCAGTACTTC
TRBV6-5	TRBJ2-3	TRBD2	-	CASSIAGNADTQYF	TGTGCCAGCAGCATAGCGGGAAATGCAGATACGCAGTATTTT
TRBV4-2	TRBJ1-5	TRBD1	-	CASSQDATGEQPQHF	TGTGCCAGCAGCCAAGATGCGACAGGGGAACAGCCCCAGCATTTT
TRBV19	TRBJ2-6	-	-	CASKLGGSGANVLTF	TGTGCCAGCAAGTTGGGGGGATCTGGGGCCAACGTCCTGACTTTC
TRBV11-3	TRBJ1-1	-	-	CASSLRQNTEAFF	TGTGCCAGCAGCTTGCGGCAGAACACTGAAGCTTTCTTT
TRBV18	TRBJ2-5	-	-	CASSSQQGVETQYF	TGTGCCAGCTCATCTCAACAGGGTGTGGAGACCCAGTACTTC
TRBV28	TRBJ1-2	TRBD1	-	CAANRGNYGYTF	TGTGCCGCAAACAGGGGGAACTATGGCTACACCTTC
TRBV5-1	TRBJ2-7	-	few	CASSLGELYEQYF	TGCGCCAGCAGCTTGGGGGAGCTCTACGAGCAGTACTTC
TRBV11-1	TRBJ2-1	TRBD2	-	CASSFLSGRYNEQFF	TGTGCCAGCAGCTTTCTAAGCGGGAGATACAATGAGCAGTTCTTC
TRBV14	TRBJ2-1	TRBD1	-	CASSRSGQSSYNEQFF	TGTGCCAGCAGCCGTTCGGGACAGAGCTCCTACAATGAGCAGTTCTTC
TRBV28	TRBJ1-1	TRBD1	-	CASSFRRTGSRTEAFF	TGTGCCAGCAGTTTTCGTAGGACAGGATCGAGAACTGAAGCTTTCTTT
TRBV6-5	TRBJ2-5	-	once	CASSYSAGGQETQYF	TGTGCCAGCAGTTACTCGGCAGGAGGGCAGGAGACCCAGTACTTC
TRBV5-1	TRBJ1-2	-	-	CASSSPTTGNYGYTF	TGCGCCAGCAGCTCCCCTACCACAGGGAACTATGGCTACACCTTC
TRBV5-6	TRBJ2-2	-	-	CASTTYPGELFF	TGTGCCAGCACCACTTACCCCGGGGAGCTGTTTTTT
TRBV2	TRBJ2-1	TRBD2	-	CASSDLGLAGTASYNEQFF	TGTGCCAGCAGTGATCTGGGACTAGCGGGAACTGCCTCCTACAATGAGCAGTTCTTC
TRBV2	TRBJ2-7	TRBD2	-	CASSDHRGRSYEQYF	TGTGCCAGCAGTGACCATCGCGGGAGGTCCTACGAGCAGTACTTC
TRBV19	TRBJ2-2	TRBD2	-	CASSPRRLAVDTGELFF	TGTGCCAGTAGTCCGCGACGACTAGCGGTAGACACCGGGGAGCTGTTTTTT
TRBV18	TRBJ1-6	-	-	CASSQDRNSPLHF	TGTGCCAGCTCCCAAGACAGAAATTCACCCCTCCACTTT
TRBV29-1	TRBJ2-1	TRBD2	-	CSFLGAGGDEQFF	TGCAGCTTCCTTGGGGCGGGAGGGGATGAGCAGTTCTTC
TRBV28	TRBJ2-3	TRBD2	-	CASITSGFTDTQYF	TGTGCCAGCATTACTAGCGGGTTCACAGATACGCAGTATTTT
TRBV13	TRBJ2-1	TRBD2	-	CASSLTSAFLFF	TGTGCCAGCAGCCTGACTAGCGCCTTTTTGTTCTTC
TRBV29-1	TRBJ2-3	TRBD1	few	CSAGTGVGTDTQYF	TGCAGCGCCGGGACAGGGGTTGGCACAGATACGCAGTATTTT
TRBV6-5	TRBJ1-2	-	-	CASSLTNRDGYTF	TGTGCCAGCAGTCTGACTAATAGGGATGGCTACACCTTC
TRBV5-1	TRBJ2-5	TRBD2	-	CASSLSVRREARLETQYF	TGCGCCAGCAGCTTGTCAGTTCGCCGGGAGGCCCGCTTAGAGACCCAGTACTTC
TRBV5-8	TRBJ2-6	-	-	CASHGGGRLGSGANVLTF	TGTGCCAGCCATGGGGGCGGACGTCTGGGGTCTGGGGCCAACGTCCTGACTTTC
TRBV28	TRBJ1-1	TRBD1	-	CASTQGGTRGTEAFF	TGTGCCAGCACCCAGGGGGGTACTAGAGGCACTGAAGCTTTCTTT